The source of this TCR beta chain is a study of blood T cell repertoires in COVID-19. About the study: PBMCs, B-cell-depleted T cells, or T cells were the source of the cDNA or gDNA that made up the material.

V dropped 8 bases and J dropped 5 bases, with 10 bases sitting between them. The CDR3 spans 12 residues. Germline CDR1 and CDR2: SNHLY and FYNNEI. Seattle cases were enrolled at active infection and followed longitudinally. Source study methods: Reference gene primers were amplified, and this amplification served to estimate nucleated cell counts. The method was immunoSEQ multiplex PCR; TCRdb's version includes in-frame clones alone and lacks a portion of them. V and J calls and clone size are given by that table; D and trimming were obtained from the DNA. The repertoire holds around 210,000 clones, roughly 85% seen once, with 5% to 6.5% in the top ten.

The TCR comes from a man in his fifties or sixties with COVID-19, enrolled during active disease. Sequenced material: peripheral blood. The genes are TRBV2 and TRBJ1-5, with D possibly matching TRBD1 (6 bases). Written as DNA, the CDR3 is TGTGCCAGCTCACAGGGCTATCAGCCCCAGCATTTT. Its translation: CASSQGYQPQHF.